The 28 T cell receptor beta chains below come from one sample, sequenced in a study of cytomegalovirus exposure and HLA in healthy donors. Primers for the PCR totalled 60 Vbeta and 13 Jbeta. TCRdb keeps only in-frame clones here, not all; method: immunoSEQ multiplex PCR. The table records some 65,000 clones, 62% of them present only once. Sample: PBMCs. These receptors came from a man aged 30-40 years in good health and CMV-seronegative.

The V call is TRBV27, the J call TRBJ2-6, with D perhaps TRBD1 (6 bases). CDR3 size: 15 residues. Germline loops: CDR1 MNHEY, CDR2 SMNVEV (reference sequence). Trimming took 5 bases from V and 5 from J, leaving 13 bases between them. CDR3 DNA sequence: TGTGCCAGCAGTGAAGGGGGTAGTAGGGCCAACGTCCTGACTTTC. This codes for CASSEGGSRANVLTF.

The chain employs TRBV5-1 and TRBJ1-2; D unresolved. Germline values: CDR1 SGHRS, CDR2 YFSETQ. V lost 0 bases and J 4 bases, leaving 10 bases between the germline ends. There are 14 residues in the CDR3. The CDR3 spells CASSLDGGSYGYTF. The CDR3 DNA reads TGCGCCAGCAGCTTGGACGGAGGGAGCTATGGCTACACCTTC.

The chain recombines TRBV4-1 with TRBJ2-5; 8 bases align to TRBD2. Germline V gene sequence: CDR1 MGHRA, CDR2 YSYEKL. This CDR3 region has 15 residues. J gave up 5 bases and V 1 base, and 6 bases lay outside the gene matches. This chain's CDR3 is CASSQARGGRETQYF. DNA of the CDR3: TGCGCCAGCAGCCAAGCCCGGGGGGGCCGCGAGACCCAGTACTTC.

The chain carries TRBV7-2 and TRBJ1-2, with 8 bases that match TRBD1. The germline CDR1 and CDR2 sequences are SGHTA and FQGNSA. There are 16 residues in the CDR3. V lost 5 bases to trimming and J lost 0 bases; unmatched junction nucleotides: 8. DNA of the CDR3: TGTGCCAGCAGCGAGAGAAGGACAGGGACTAACTATGGCTACACCTTC. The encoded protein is CASSERRTGTNYGYTF.

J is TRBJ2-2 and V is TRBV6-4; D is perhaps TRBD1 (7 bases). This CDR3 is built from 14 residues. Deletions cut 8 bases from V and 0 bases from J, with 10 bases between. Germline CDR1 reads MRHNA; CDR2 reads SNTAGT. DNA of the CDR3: TGTGCCAGCGCGGGACAGCCGAACACCGGGGAGCTGTTTTTT. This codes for CASAGQPNTGELFF.

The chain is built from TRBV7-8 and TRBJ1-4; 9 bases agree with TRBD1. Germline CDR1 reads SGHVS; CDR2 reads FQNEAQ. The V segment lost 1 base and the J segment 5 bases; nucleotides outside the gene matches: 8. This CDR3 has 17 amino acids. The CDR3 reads CASSLVHTGGGNEKLFF. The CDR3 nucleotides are TGTGCCAGCAGCTTAGTTCACACAGGGGGCGGCAATGAAAAACTGTTTTTT.

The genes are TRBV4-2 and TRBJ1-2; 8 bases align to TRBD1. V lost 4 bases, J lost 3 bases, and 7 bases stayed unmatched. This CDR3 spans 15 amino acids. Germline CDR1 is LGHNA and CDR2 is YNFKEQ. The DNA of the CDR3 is TGTGCCAGCAGCCGTAGGACAGGGTCCGACTATGGCTACACCTTC. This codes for CASSRRTGSDYGYTF.

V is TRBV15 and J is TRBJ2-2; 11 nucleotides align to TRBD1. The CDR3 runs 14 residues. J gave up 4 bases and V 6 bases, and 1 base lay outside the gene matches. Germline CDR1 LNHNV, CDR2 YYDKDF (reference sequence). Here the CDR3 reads CATRDRGRTGELFF. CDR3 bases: TGTGCCACCAGGGACAGGGGGCGCACCGGGGAGCTGTTTTTT.

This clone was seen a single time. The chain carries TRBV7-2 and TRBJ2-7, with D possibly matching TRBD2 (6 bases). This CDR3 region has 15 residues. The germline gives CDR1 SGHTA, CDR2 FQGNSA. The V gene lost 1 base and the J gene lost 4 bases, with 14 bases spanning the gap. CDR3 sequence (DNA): TGTGCCAGCAGCTTAGACTGGGGGGAATTATACGAGCAGTACTTC. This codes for CASSLDWGELYEQYF. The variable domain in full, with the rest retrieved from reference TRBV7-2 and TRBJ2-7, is GAGVSQSPSNKVTEKGKDVELRCDPISGHTALYWYRQSLGQGLEFLIYFQGNSAPDKSGLPSDRFSAERTGGSVSTLTIQRTQQEDSAVYLCASSLDWGELYEQYFGPGTRLTVT.

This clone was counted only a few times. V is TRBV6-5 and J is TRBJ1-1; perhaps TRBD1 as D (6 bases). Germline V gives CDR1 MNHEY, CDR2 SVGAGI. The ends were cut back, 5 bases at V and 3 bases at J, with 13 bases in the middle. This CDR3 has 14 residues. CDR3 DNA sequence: TGTGCCAGCAGTCATACAGGGATCCACACTGAAGCTTTCTTT. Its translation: CASSHTGIHTEAFF.

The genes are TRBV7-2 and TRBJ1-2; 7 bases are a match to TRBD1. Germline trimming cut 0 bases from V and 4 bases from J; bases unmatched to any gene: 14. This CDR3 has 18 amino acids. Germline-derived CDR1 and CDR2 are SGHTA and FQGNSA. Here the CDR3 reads CASSLAGTAFVDSYGYTF. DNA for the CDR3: TGTGCCAGCAGCTTAGCGGGGACAGCCTTCGTCGATAGCTATGGCTACACCTTC.

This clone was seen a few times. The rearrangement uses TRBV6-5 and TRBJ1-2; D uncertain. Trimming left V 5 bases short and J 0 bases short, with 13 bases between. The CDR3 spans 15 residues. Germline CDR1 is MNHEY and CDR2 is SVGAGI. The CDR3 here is CASSARQATNYGYTF. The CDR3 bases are TGTGCCAGCAGTGCGAGACAAGCCACTAACTATGGCTACACCTTC.

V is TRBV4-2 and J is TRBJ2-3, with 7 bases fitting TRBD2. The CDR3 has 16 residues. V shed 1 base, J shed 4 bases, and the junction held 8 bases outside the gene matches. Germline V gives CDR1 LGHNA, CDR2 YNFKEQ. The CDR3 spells CASSQAPGLEADTQYF. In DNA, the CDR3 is TGTGCCAGCAGCCAAGCCCCTGGACTAGAGGCAGATACGCAGTATTTT.

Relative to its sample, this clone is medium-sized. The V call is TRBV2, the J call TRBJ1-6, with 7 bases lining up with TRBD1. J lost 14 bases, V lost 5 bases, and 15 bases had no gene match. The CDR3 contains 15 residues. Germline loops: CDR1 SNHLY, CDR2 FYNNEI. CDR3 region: CASSSGTVAPAALHF. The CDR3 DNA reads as TGTGCCAGCAGTTCTGGGACAGTAGCTCCCGCGGCCCTCCACTTT.

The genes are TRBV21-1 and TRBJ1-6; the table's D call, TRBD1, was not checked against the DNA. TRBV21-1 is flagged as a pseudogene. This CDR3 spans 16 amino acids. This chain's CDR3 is CASSKAETGGFSPLHF. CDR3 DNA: TGTGCCAGCAGCAAAGCCGAGACAGGGGGTTTTTCACCCCTCCACTTT.

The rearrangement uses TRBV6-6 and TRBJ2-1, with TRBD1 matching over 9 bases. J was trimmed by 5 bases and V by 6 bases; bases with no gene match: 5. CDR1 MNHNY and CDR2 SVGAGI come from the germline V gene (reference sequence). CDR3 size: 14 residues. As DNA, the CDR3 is TGTGCCAGCAGCTGGGACAGGGTGGACAATGAGCAGTTCTTC. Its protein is CASSWDRVDNEQFF.

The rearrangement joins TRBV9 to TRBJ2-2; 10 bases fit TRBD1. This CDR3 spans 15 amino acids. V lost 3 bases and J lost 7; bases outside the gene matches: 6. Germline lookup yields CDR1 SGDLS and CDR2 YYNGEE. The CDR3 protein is CASSAGTGAGGELFF. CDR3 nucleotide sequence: TGTGCCAGCAGCGCGGGGACAGGGGCGGGCGGGGAGCTGTTTTTT.

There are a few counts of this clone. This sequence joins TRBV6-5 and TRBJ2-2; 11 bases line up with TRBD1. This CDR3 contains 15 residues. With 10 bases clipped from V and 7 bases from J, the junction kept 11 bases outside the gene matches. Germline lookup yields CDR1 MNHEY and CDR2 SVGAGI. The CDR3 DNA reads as TGTGCCACCACCTCCTGGACAGGGGGCATCGGGGAGCTGTTTTTT. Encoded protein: CATTSWTGGIGELFF.

The CDR3 loop reads CASSTGKNHEQYF. The CDR3 DNA sequence: TGTGCCAGCAGTACAGGAAAAAACCACGAGCAGTACTTC. The chain couples TRBV27 to TRBJ2-7, with D maybe TRBD1 (5 bases). The CDR3 consists of 13 residues. Germline CDR1 and CDR2: MNHEY and SMNVEV (reference sequence). V was clipped by 5 bases and J by 5 bases, with 13 bases between them.

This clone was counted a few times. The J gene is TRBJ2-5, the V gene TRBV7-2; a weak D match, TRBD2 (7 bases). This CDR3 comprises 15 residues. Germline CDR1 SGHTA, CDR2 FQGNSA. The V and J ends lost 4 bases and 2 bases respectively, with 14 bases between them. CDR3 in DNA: TGTGCCAGCAGCTCAAACGGGGGGCGGCAAGAGACCCAGTACTTC. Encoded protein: CASSSNGGRQETQYF.

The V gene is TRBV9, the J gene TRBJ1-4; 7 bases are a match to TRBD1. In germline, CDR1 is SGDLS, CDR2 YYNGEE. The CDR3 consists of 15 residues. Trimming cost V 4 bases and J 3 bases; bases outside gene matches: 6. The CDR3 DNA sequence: TGTGCCAGCAGCCCAGGGGACAGATCTAATGAAAAACTGTTTTTT. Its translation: CASSPGDRSNEKLFF.

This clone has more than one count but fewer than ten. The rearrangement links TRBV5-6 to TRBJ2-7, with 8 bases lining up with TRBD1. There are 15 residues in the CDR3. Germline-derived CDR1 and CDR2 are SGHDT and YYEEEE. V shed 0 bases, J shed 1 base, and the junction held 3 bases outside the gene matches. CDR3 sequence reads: CASSLGDRYSYEQYF. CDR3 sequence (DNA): TGTGCCAGCAGCTTGGGGGACAGGTATTCCTACGAGCAGTACTTC.

CDR3 sequence reads: CASSLEFGAGSYEQYF. CDR3 nucleotide sequence: TGCGCCAGCAGCTTGGAGTTTGGGGCGGGGTCCTACGAGCAGTACTTC. The V gene is TRBV5-1, the J gene TRBJ2-7, with D possibly TRBD2 on 6 matching bases. Deletions cut 0 bases from V and 1 base from J, with 14 bases between. Germline lookup yields CDR1 SGHRS and CDR2 YFSETQ. This CDR3 has 16 residues.

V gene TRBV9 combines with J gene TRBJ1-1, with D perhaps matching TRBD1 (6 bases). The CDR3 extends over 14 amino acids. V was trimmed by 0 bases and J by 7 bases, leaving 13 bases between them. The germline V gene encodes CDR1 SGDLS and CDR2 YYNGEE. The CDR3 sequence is CASSVDPGTSEAFF. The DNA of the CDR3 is TGTGCCAGCAGCGTAGATCCTGGGACAAGTGAAGCTTTCTTT.

This CDR3 reads CASSLDQNYGYTF. The CDR3 DNA is TGTGCCAGCAGCTTAGACCAGAACTATGGCTACACCTTC. The chain employs TRBV7-2 and TRBJ1-2; D is ambiguous. Germline V gives CDR1 SGHTA, CDR2 FQGNSA. Trimming pared 1 base from V and 2 bases from J, leaving 5 bases between. The CDR3 contains 13 residues.

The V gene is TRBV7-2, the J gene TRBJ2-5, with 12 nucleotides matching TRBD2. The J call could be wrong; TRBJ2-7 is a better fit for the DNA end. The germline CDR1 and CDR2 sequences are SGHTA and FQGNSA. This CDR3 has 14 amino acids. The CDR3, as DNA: TGTGCCAGCAGCTTGGGACTAGCGGGCTACGAGCAGTACTTC. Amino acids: CASSLGLAGYEQYF.

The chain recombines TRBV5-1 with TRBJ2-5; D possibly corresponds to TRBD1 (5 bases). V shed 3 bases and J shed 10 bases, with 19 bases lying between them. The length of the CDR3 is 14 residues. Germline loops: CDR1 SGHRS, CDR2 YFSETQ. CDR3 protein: CASSSFTQGFSQYF. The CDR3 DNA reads TGCGCCAGCAGCTCTTTCACTCAGGGATTCAGCCAGTACTTC.

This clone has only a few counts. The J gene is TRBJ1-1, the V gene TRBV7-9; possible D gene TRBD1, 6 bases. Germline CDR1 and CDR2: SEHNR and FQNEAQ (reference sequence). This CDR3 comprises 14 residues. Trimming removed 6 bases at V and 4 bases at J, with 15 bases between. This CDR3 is CASSWQGIGTEAFF. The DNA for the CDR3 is TGTGCCAGCAGTTGGCAGGGGATAGGCACTGAAGCTTTCTTT.